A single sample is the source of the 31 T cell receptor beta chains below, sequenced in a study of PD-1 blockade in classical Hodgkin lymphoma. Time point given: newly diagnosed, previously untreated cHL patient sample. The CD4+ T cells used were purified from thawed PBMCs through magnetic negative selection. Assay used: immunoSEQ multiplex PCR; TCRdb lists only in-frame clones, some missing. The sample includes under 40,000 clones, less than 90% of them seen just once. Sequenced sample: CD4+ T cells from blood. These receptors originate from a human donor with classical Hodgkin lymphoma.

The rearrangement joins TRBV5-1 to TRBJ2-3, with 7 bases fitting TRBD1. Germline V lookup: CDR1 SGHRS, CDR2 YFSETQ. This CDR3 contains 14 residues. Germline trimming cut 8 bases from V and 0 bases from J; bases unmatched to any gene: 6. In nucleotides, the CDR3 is TGCGCCAGTCATACAGGGGTTAGCACAGATACGCAGTATTTT. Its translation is CASHTGVSTDTQYF.

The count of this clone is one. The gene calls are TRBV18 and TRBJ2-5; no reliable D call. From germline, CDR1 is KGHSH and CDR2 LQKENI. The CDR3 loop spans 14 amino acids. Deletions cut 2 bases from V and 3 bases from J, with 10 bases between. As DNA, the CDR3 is TGTGCCAGCTCACCAACAAGGGTGGAAGAGACCCAGTACTTC. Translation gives CASSPTRVEETQYF.

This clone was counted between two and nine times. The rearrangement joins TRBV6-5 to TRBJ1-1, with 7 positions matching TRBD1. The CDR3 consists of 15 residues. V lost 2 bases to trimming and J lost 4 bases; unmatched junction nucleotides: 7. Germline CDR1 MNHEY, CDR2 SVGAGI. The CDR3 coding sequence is TGTGCCAGCAGTTACAGGGGGCCGGGGGGCACTGAAGCTTTCTTT. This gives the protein CASSYRGPGGTEAFF.

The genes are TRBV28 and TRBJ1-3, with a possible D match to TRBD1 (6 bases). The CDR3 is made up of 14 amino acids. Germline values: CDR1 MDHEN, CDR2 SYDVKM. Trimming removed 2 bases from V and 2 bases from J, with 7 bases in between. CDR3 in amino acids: CASSLRGTGNTIYF. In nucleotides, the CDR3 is TGTGCCAGCAGTTTAAGGGGGACTGGAAACACCATATATTTT.

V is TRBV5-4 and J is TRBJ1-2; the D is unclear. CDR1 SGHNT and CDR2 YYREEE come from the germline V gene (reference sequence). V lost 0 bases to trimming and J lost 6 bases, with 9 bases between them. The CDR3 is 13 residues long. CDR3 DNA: TGTGCCAGCAGCTTGGAGGCCGGGGATGGCTACACCTTC. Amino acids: CASSLEAGDGYTF.

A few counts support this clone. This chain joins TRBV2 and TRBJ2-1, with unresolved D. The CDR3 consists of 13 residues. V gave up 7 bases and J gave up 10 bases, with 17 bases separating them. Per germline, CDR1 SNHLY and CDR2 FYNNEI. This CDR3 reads CASTLDSVKEQFF. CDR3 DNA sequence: TGTGCCAGCACCCTAGACTCAGTGAAAGAGCAGTTCTTC.

The CDR3 coding sequence is TGTGCCAGCAGCAAAGCGGTGACTAGCGGGAGTGTGTATGAGCAGTTCTTC. Its translation: CASSKAVTSGSVYEQFF. V gene TRBV9 combines with J gene TRBJ2-1; TRBD2 aligns across 12 bases. The CDR3 totals 17 residues. Per germline, CDR1 SGDLS and CDR2 YYNGEE. V lost 4 bases to trimming and J lost 8 bases; unmatched junction nucleotides: 13.

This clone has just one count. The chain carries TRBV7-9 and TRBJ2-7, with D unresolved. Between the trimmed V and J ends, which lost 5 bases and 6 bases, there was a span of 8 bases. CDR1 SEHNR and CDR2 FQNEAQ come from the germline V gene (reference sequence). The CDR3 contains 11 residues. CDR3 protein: CASSPLGEQYV. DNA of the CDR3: TGTGCCAGCAGCCCACTGGGCGAGCAGTACGTC.

CDR3 DNA sequence: TGTGCCAGCAGCCAACAGGGGCACTCTGGAAACACCATATATTTT. This encodes CASSQQGHSGNTIYF. This chain joins TRBV7-2 and TRBJ1-3, with 7 bases matching TRBD1. Trimming cost V 5 bases and J 0 bases; bases outside gene matches: 4. CDR3 length: 15 residues. Germline CDR1 and CDR2: SGHTA and FQGNSA.

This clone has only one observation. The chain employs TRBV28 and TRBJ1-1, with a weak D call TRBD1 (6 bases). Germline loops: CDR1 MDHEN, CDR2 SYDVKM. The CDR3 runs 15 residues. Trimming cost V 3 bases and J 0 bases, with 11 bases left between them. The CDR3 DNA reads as TGTGCCAGCAGTTTGGACAGCCCGATGAACACTGAAGCTTTCTTT. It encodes CASSLDSPMNTEAFF.

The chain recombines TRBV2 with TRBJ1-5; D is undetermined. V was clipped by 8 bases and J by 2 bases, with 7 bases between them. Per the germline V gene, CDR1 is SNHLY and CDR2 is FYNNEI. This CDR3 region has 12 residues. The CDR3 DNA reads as TGTGCCAGCGGTGCCGGCAATCAGCCCCAGCATTTT. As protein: CASGAGNQPQHF.

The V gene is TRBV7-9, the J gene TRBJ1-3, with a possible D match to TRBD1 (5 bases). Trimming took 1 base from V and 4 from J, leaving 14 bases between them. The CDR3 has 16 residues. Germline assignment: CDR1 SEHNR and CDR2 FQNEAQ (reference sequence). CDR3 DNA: TGTGCCAGCAGCTTAGGTTCGCAGGGAGCGGGAAACACCATATATTTT. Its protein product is CASSLGSQGAGNTIYF.

In nucleotides, the CDR3 is TGTGCCATCAGTGAGGATAGCGGGAGCTTCGGTGAGCAGTTCTTC. Its protein is CAISEDSGSFGEQFF. This chain links TRBV10-3 with TRBJ2-1; 9 positions match TRBD2. Germline CDR1 is ENHRY and CDR2 is SYGVKD. V gave up 2 bases and J gave up 9 bases; unmatched junction bases: 8. The length of the CDR3 is 15 residues.

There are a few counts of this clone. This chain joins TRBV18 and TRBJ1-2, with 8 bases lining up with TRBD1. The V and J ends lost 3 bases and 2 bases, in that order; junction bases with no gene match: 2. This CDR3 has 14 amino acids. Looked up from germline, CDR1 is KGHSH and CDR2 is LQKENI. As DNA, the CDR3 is TGTGCCAGCTCACCTCAGGGGGCGAACTATGGCTACACCTTC. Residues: CASSPQGANYGYTF.

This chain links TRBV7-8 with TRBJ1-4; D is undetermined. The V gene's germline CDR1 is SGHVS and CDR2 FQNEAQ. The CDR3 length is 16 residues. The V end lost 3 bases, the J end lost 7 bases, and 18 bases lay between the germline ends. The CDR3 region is CASSFRPLGLGEKLFF. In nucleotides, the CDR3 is TGTGCCAGCAGCTTTAGGCCTCTGGGCCTGGGTGAAAAACTGTTTTTT.

The CDR3 protein is CASPEGLVPEKPATDTQYF. The CDR3 nucleotides read TGTGCCAGCCCTGAAGGACTAGTGCCGGAGAAACCCGCCACAGATACGCAGTATTTT. V is TRBV6-1 and J is TRBJ2-3; 7 bases are a match to TRBD2. The CDR3 consists of 19 residues. J gave up 2 bases and V 8 bases, and 22 bases lay outside the gene matches. Germline V gene data show CDR1 as MNHNS and CDR2 as SASEGT.

This CDR3 is CASSREYTIYF. The CDR3 coding sequence is TGTGCCAGCTCACGAGAGTACACCATATATTTT. The J gene is TRBJ1-3, the V gene TRBV18; D unclear. The V and J ends lost 4 bases and 8 bases respectively, with 6 bases between them. This CDR3 has 11 amino acids. Germline V gives CDR1 KGHSH, CDR2 LQKENI.

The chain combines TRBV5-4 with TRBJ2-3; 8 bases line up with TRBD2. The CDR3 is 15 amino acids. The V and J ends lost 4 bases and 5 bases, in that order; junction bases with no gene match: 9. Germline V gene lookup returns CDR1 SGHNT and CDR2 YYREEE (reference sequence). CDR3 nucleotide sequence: TGTGCCAGCAGCCCCGGGGGGGCGGGAGAAGATACGCAGTATTTT. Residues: CASSPGGAGEDTQYF. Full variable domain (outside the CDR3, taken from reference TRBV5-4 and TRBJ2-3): ETGVTQSPTHLIKTRGQQVTLRCSSQSGHNTVSWYQQALGQGPQFIFQYYREEENGRGNFPPRFSGLQFPNYSSELNVNALELDDSALYLCASSPGGAGEDTQYFGPGTRLTVL.

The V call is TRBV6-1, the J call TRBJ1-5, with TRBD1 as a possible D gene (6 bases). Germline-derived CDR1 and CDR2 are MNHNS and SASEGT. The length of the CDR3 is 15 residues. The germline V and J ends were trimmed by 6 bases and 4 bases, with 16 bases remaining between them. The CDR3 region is CASSLDRTGNQPQHF. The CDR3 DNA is TGTGCCAGCAGCCTCGACAGGACGGGAAATCAGCCCCAGCATTTT.

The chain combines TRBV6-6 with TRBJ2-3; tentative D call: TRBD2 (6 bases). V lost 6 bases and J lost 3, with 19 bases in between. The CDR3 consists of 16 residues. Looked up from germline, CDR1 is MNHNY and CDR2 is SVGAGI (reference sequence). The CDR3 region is CASRPGGAGRTDTQYF. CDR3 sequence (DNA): TGTGCCAGCAGACCCGGAGGCGCGGGGAGGACAGATACGCAGTATTTT.

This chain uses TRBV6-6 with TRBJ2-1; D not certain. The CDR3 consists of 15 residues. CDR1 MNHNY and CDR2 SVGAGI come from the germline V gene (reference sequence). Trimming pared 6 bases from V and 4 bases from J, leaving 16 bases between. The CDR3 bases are TGTGCCAGCAGGCCCAGTGAGCTAGGGTACAATGAGCAGTTCTTC. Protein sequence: CASRPSELGYNEQFF.

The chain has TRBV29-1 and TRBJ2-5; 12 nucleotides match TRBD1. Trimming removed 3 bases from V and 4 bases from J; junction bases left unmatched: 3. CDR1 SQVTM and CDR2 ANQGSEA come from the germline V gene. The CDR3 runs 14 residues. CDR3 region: CSVEGQGAGETQYF. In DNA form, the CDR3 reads TGCAGCGTTGAGGGACAGGGGGCTGGAGAGACCCAGTACTTC.

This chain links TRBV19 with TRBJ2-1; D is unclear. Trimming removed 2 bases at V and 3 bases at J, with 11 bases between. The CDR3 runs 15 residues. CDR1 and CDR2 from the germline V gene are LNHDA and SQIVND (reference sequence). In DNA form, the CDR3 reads TGTGCCAGTAGTATAACAGAGAGTTTCTACAATGAGCAGTTCTTC. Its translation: CASSITESFYNEQFF.

CDR3 loop: CASSRTSGASTDTQYF. As DNA, the CDR3 is TGCGCCAGCAGCCGGACTAGCGGGGCTAGCACAGATACGCAGTATTTT. The rearrangement uses TRBV4-1 and TRBJ2-3, with TRBD2 identical over 12 bases. The length of the CDR3 is 16 residues. J lost 0 bases, V lost 4 bases, and 2 bases had no gene match. CDR1 MGHRA and CDR2 YSYEKL come from the germline V gene.

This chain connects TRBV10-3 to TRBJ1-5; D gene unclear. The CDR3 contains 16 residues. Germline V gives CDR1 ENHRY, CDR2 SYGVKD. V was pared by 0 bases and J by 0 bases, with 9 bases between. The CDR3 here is CAISESDGPSNQPQHF. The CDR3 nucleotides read TGTGCCATCAGTGAGTCAGACGGTCCTAGCAATCAGCCCCAGCATTTT.

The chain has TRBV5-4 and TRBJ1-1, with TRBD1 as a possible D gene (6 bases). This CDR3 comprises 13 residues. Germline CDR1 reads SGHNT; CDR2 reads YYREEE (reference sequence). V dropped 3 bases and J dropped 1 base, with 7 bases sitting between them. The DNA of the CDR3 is TGTGCCAGCAGCTCCAGGGGGAACACTGAAGCTTTCTTT. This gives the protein CASSSRGNTEAFF.

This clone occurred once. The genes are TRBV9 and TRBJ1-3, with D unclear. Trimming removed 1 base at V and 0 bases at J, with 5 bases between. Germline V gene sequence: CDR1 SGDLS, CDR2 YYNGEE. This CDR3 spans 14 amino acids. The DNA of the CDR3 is TGTGCCAGCAGCGTAACAGTCTCTGGAAACACCATATATTTT. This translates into CASSVTVSGNTIYF.

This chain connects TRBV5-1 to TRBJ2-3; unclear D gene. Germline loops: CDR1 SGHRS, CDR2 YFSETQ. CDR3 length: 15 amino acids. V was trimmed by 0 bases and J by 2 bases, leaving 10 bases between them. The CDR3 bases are TGCGCCAGCAGCTTGGAAAGGTCCTACACAGATACGCAGTATTTT. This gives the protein CASSLERSYTDTQYF.

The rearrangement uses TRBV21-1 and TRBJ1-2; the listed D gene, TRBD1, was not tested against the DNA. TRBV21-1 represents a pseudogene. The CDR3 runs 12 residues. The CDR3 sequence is CASGDTRYGYTF. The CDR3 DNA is TGTGCCAGCGGCGACACACGGTATGGCTACACCTTC.

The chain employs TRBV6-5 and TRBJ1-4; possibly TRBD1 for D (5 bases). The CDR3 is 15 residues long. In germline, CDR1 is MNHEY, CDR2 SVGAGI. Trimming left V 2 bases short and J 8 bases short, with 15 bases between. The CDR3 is CASSYRGVSGEKLFF. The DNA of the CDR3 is TGTGCCAGCAGTTACCGGGGGGTATCCGGGGAAAAACTGTTTTTT.

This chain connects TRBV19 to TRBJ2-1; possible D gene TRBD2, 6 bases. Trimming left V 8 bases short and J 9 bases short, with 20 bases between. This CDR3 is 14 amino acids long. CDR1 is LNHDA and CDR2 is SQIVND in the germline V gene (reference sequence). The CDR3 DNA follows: TGTGCCAGTTCGCCGCCTAGGAGGGCGGTTGAGCAGTTCTTC. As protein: CASSPPRRAVEQFF.